This T cell receptor beta chain emerged from a study of shared clonotypes between healthy human individuals. Study as a whole: Per donor, three plates held CD4 naive cells, three held CD4 memory, two held CD8 naive and one held CD8 memory.

Losses at the gene ends were 0 bases for V and 4 bases for J; bases not matched to a gene: 8. This CDR3 region has 18 residues. Per germline, CDR1 SGDLS and CDR2 YYNGEE. Study-level points and caveats: Clonotypes that were shared across four donors made up approximately 5.1% of naive CD4 clonotypes.

About this clone: What it recognizes is unknown.

None of the donors, who were healthy HIV-negative adults, had recently had acute infections or vaccinations. Each subset's genomic DNA was shared equally among a number of immunoSEQ plates. Libraries were prepared by immunoSEQ multiplex PCR; TCRdb keeps only in-frame clonotypes and omits some of them. This repertoire shows 2 million to 2.5 million clones, under 97% found once; its top ten account for approximately 0.13%. The source material was naive CD4+ T cells sorted from blood. Subset reported: CD45RA+ positively selected. The sequence was collected from a man aged 18 to 29 in good health. This chain links TRBV9 with TRBJ2-2; TRBD1 matches 11 bases. The CDR3 is CASSVAPGTGGVTGELFF. CDR3 sequence (DNA): TGTGCCAGCAGCGTAGCTCCCGGGACAGGGGGTGTCACCGGGGAGCTGTTTTTT.